Described below is a single T cell receptor (beta chain) sequence and its context. Its antigen is not known. This record belongs to a study of T cell responses to AZD1222 COVID-19 vaccine. General study points: Researchers report vaccine-associated CD4 TCRs spanning spike, with dominance at 160-218 and 743-854.

Assay used: immunoSEQ multiplex PCR; TCRdb lists only in-frame clones, some missing. The table lists roughly 60,000 clones, 70% to 90% of them singletons. The CDR3 consists of 14 residues. CDR1 and CDR2 from the germline V gene are KGHSH and LQKENI. Trimming took 5 bases from V and 3 from J, leaving 13 bases between them. Sequencing was performed on peripheral blood, taken on day 0 of AZD1222 vaccination. The chain has TRBV18 and TRBJ1-1; D not certain. The TCR was taken from an adult in good health. The CDR3 region has the DNA TGTGCCAGCTCAGGCCGAGGGAGAGACACTGAAGCTTTCTTT. This encodes CASSGRGRDTEAFF. The whole variable domain, filled in from reference TRBV18 and TRBJ1-1, reads NAGVMQNPRHLVRRRGQEARLRCSPMKGHSHVYWYRQLPEEGLKFMVYLQKENIIDESGMPKERFSAEFPKEGPSILRIQQVVRGDSAAYFCASSGRGRDTEAFFGQGTRLTVV.